The next 29 T cell receptor beta chains were all read from a single sample in a study of OX40 agonist ivuxolimab in advanced cancers. The library was produced with the immunoSEQ multiplex PCR assay. TCRdb carries this immuneACCESS record with in-frame sequences only. Its versions omit some clonotypes, under half of them owing to an unresolved V gene in the studies checked, with the rest unexplained. Counted in this sample were more than 30,000 clones; approximately 89% of them appeared once. The ten largest account for over 8.5% of the sample. Specimen: CD4+ or CD8+ T cells sorted from blood, collected in a trial of the OX40 agonist ivuxolimab. The source is an adult with an advanced solid tumor such as melanoma, head and neck, liver or kidney cancer.

The chain joins TRBV2 to TRBJ1-4; no reliable D call. CDR3 length: 14 amino acids. Trimming removed 2 bases from V and 8 bases from J, with 12 bases in between. The germline CDR1 and CDR2 sequences are SNHLY and FYNNEI. Here the CDR3 DNA reads TGTGCCAGCAGTGAACTGCTCGGAGGGGAAAAACTGTTTTTT. Amino acid sequence: CASSELLGGEKLFF.

The rearrangement links TRBV9 to TRBJ2-7, with D perhaps TRBD2 (5 bases). CDR3 size: 14 residues. Trimming cost V 4 bases and J 2 bases, with 13 bases left between them. CDR1 is SGDLS and CDR2 is YYNGEE in the germline V gene. DNA of the CDR3: TGTGCCAGCAGCCCGGACTCATCAACCTACGAGCAGTACTTC. This codes for CASSPDSSTYEQYF.

This chain uses TRBV6-6 with TRBJ1-6, with 9 nucleotides matching TRBD1. Germline V gives CDR1 MNHNY, CDR2 SVGAGI (reference sequence). The CDR3 consists of 15 residues. After removal of 0 bases from V and 10 bases from J, the junction contained 4 bases not matched to a gene. CDR3 DNA sequence: TGTGCCAGCAGTTACTCGAGCGGACAGGGGTCACCCCTCCACTTT. As protein: CASSYSSGQGSPLHF.

The V gene is TRBV7-2, the J gene TRBJ2-7; the match to TRBD1 covers 10 bases. CDR1 and CDR2 (germline): SGHTA, FQGNSA. This CDR3 has 13 residues. V shed 11 bases, J shed 4 bases, and the junction held 8 bases outside the gene matches. The CDR3 here is CAVRQGAAYEQYF. As DNA, the CDR3 is TGTGCCGTAAGACAGGGGGCAGCTTACGAGCAGTACTTC.

V usage is TRBV6-5 and J usage is TRBJ1-2; D ambiguous. This CDR3 has 15 amino acids. Germline V gene data show CDR1 as MNHEY and CDR2 as SVGAGI. Trimming pared 0 bases from V and 2 bases from J, leaving 10 bases between. CDR3 sequence (DNA): TGTGCCAGCAGTTACTCCTTTCGAGGGAACTATGGCTACACCTTC. Translation gives CASSYSFRGNYGYTF.

The rearrangement joins TRBV6-5 to TRBJ2-3; weak D call: TRBD2 (5 bases). This CDR3 has 15 residues. Trimming took off 6 bases at V and 1 base at J, with 14 bases between the two ends. The germline CDR1 and CDR2 sequences are MNHEY and SVGAGI. The CDR3 DNA reads as TGTGCCAGCAGACCCGAGTGGACTCGCACAGATACGCAGTATTTT. Translated: CASRPEWTRTDTQYF.

The chain joins TRBV4-2 to TRBJ2-3, with a tentative D call TRBD2 (6 bases). V lost 4 bases and J lost 0, with 14 bases in between. This CDR3 region has 16 residues. Germline-derived CDR1 and CDR2 are LGHNA and YNFKEQ. This chain's CDR3 is CASSLSLAASTDTQYF. CDR3 coding DNA: TGTGCCAGCAGCCTGTCACTAGCAGCCAGCACAGATACGCAGTATTTT.

The rearrangement links TRBV6-5 to TRBJ2-1; 8 bases are a match to TRBD1. V was pared by 2 bases and J by 6 bases, with 6 bases of the junction left unmatched. The CDR3 length is 15 residues. Germline V gene data show CDR1 as MNHEY and CDR2 as SVGAGI. The CDR3 loop is CASSYQTGAGNEQFF. In DNA form, the CDR3 reads TGTGCCAGCAGTTACCAGACAGGGGCCGGCAATGAGCAGTTCTTC.

This rearrangement joins TRBV28 to TRBJ1-3, with unresolved D. The CDR3 contains 13 residues. The germline V and J ends were trimmed by 2 bases and 5 bases, with 7 bases remaining between them. The germline V gene encodes CDR1 MDHEN and CDR2 SYDVKM. The CDR3 is CASSLMVRNTIYF. The CDR3, as DNA: TGTGCCAGCAGTTTAATGGTGAGAAACACCATATATTTT.

The rearrangement uses TRBV2 and TRBJ1-5, with D perhaps matching TRBD1 (5 bases). CDR3 length equals 18 residues. V gave up 4 bases and J gave up 0 bases, with 19 bases separating them. CDR1 is SNHLY, CDR2 FYNNEI, per germline. The CDR3 here is CASSAPRLGVNSNQPQHF. For the CDR3, the DNA is TGTGCCAGCAGTGCCCCTCGTTTAGGGGTCAATAGCAATCAGCCCCAGCATTTT.

In the case of this clone: Other nucleotide sequences from this sample produce the same CDR3. The chain recombines TRBV6-6 with TRBJ1-5, with D maybe TRBD1 (5 bases). This CDR3 region has 12 residues. Germline V gene sequence: CDR1 MNHNY, CDR2 SVGAGI (reference sequence). V lost 6 bases to trimming and J lost 4 bases, with 7 bases between them. The CDR3 DNA reads TGTGCCAGCAGACAGGAGAATCAGCCCCAGCATTTT. Translated: CASRQENQPQHF.

The chain carries TRBV7-2 and TRBJ2-1; TRBD2 matches at 10 bases. J gave up 5 bases and V 2 bases, and 12 bases lay outside the gene matches. This CDR3 is built from 18 residues. The germline V gene has CDR1 SGHTA and CDR2 FQGNSA. CDR3 loop: CASSLQPLAGAGDNEQFF. CDR3 nucleotides: TGTGCCAGCAGCTTACAACCTCTAGCGGGGGCGGGAGACAATGAGCAGTTCTTC.

The chain uses TRBV10-2 and TRBJ2-7, with D unresolved. CDR1 WSHSY and CDR2 SAAADI come from the germline V gene. The CDR3 is made up of 11 amino acids. V lost 10 bases and J 5 bases, leaving 12 bases between the germline ends. CDR3 loop: CATTYDHEQYF. The CDR3 DNA follows: TGCGCCACCACCTACGACCACGAGCAGTACTTC.

The rearrangement uses TRBV7-7 and TRBJ2-1; 9 nucleotides agree with TRBD2. The V segment lost 4 bases and the J segment 2 bases; nucleotides outside the gene matches: 3. The germline V gene has CDR1 SSHAT and CDR2 FNYEAQ (reference sequence). The CDR3 totals 15 residues. As DNA, the CDR3 is TGTGCCAGCAGCTCCGGGACTAGCCCCTACAATGAGCAGTTCTTC. Protein: CASSSGTSPYNEQFF.

The chain combines TRBV15 with TRBJ2-2, with D perhaps given as TRBD1 or TRBD2 (6 bases each). CDR1 is LNHNV and CDR2 is YYDKDF in the germline V gene (reference sequence). CDR3 length: 16 residues. Deletions cut 1 base from V and 2 bases from J, with 11 bases between. The CDR3 nucleotides read TGTGCCACCAGCAGAGCGGGGGCTCGCAACACCGGGGAGCTGTTTTTT. It translates to CATSRAGARNTGELFF.

V and J are TRBV7-8 and TRBJ2-6; D unclear. Trimming took 1 base from V and 6 from J, leaving 7 bases between them. Germline V gene sequence: CDR1 SGHVS, CDR2 FQNEAQ. CDR3 length: 14 amino acids. The CDR3 is CASSLDSAANVLTF. CDR3 DNA sequence: TGTGCCAGCAGCTTAGACAGCGCGGCCAACGTCCTGACTTTC.

The table lists this clone with a few counts. This sequence joins TRBV2 and TRBJ2-1, with TRBD2 identical over 7 bases. The CDR3 covers 16 residues. The V gene's germline CDR1 is SNHLY and CDR2 FYNNEI. After removal of 10 bases from V and 7 bases from J, the junction contained 19 bases not matched to a gene. CDR3 region: CATNPGRGFGLNEQFF. As DNA, the CDR3 is TGTGCCACCAACCCAGGGCGGGGGTTTGGGTTGAATGAGCAGTTCTTC.

The V call is TRBV6-5, the J call TRBJ2-7; D call uncertain. The CDR3 has 13 residues. Trimming took 7 bases from V and 3 from J, leaving 13 bases between them. Germline values: CDR1 MNHEY, CDR2 SVGAGI. The CDR3 is CASTSHWNYEQYF. Written as DNA, the CDR3 is TGTGCCAGCACCTCACACTGGAACTACGAGCAGTACTTC.

This clone was counted a single time. V gene TRBV6-6 combines with J gene TRBJ2-5; 7 bases align to TRBD1. V lost 9 bases, J lost 5 bases, and 9 bases stayed unmatched. Germline values: CDR1 MNHNY, CDR2 SVGAGI (reference sequence). The CDR3 loop spans 13 amino acids. The CDR3 nucleotides are TGTGCCAGTCACAAGGGGGCATGGGAGACCCAGTACTTC. Its protein product is CASHKGAWETQYF.

This chain links TRBV5-1 with TRBJ1-6, with D possibly matching TRBD1 (6 bases). Germline V gene data show CDR1 as SGHRS and CDR2 as YFSETQ. CDR3 length: 16 amino acids. V lost 5 bases and J 9 bases, leaving 21 bases between the germline ends. The CDR3 protein is CASSPTPGHQGSPLHF. The CDR3 DNA sequence: TGCGCCAGCAGTCCAACTCCGGGACACCAAGGTTCACCCCTCCACTTT.

The J gene is TRBJ2-5, the V gene TRBV7-2, with TRBD2 matching 7 bases. The CDR3 contains 15 residues. The germline V gene encodes CDR1 SGHTA and CDR2 FQGNSA. V lost 0 bases, J lost 1 base, and 2 bases stayed unmatched. The CDR3 reads CASSLATSTQETQYF. The CDR3 DNA reads TGTGCCAGCAGCTTAGCGACTAGCACCCAAGAGACCCAGTACTTC. Drawing the rest from reference TRBV7-2 and TRBJ2-5, the complete variable domain is GAGVSQSPSNKVTEKGKDVELRCDPISGHTALYWYRQSLGQGLEFLIYFQGNSAPDKSGLPSDRFSAERTGGSVSTLTIQRTQQEDSAVYLCASSLATSTQETQYFGPGTRLLVL.

V usage is TRBV30 and J usage is TRBJ1-4; possible D gene TRBD1, 5 bases. Germline loops: CDR1 GTSNPN, CDR2 SVGIG (reference sequence). Between the trimmed V and J ends, which lost 0 bases and 8 bases, there was a span of 13 bases. The CDR3 extends over 14 amino acids. The DNA of the CDR3 is TGTGCCTGGAGTGTACCAGGGAAGGGGGAAAAACTGTTTTTT. It translates to CAWSVPGKGEKLFF.

This clone was seen a few times. The chain employs TRBV7-6 and TRBJ2-5, with D unresolved. V was shortened by 2 bases and J by 1 base, with 8 bases between the two germline ends. The CDR3 is made up of 14 amino acids. Germline loops: CDR1 SGHVS, CDR2 FNYEAQ. CDR3 residues: CASSLFTVQETQYF. CDR3 coding DNA: TGTGCCAGCAGCTTATTTACAGTCCAAGAGACCCAGTACTTC.

This chain joins TRBV27 and TRBJ2-1; 13 nucleotides line up with TRBD2. The germline V gene has CDR1 MNHEY and CDR2 SMNVEV (reference sequence). V shed 6 bases and J 6 bases; nucleotides not matched to a gene: 5. The CDR3 sequence is 15 residues long. CDR3 protein: CASRLGLAGPNEQFF. Here the CDR3 DNA reads TGTGCCAGCAGACTGGGACTAGCGGGACCCAATGAGCAGTTCTTC.

This clone came up once. As DNA, the CDR3 is TGTGCCAGCAGGGATTATAGGGGGCACAATGAGCAGTTCTTC. Amino acid sequence: CASRDYRGHNEQFF. The chain joins TRBV6-1 to TRBJ2-1, with 7 positions matching TRBD1. Per the germline V gene, CDR1 is MNHNS and CDR2 is SASEGT. V was clipped by 6 bases and J by 5 bases; unmatched bases: 7. The CDR3 covers 14 residues.

The chain uses TRBV7-8 and TRBJ1-2; D might be TRBD1 (5 bases). The CDR3 has 11 amino acids. The V and J ends lost 3 bases and 8 bases respectively, with 7 bases between them. Germline V gene sequence: CDR1 SGHVS, CDR2 FQNEAQ. For the CDR3, the DNA is TGTGCCAGCAGCTTCCGGGGCGGCTACACCTTC. Amino acids: CASSFRGGYTF.

This chain connects TRBV5-8 to TRBJ2-5; TRBD2 agrees at 10 bases. Unmatched junction bases numbered 6, after V lost 5 bases and J lost 5 bases. Germline CDR1 SGHTS, CDR2 YDEGEE. CDR3 length equals 14 residues. Here the CDR3 DNA reads TGTGCCAGCAGTATAGCGGGAGGACGGGAGACCCAGTACTTC. The encoded protein is CASSIAGGRETQYF.

V and J are TRBV5-1 and TRBJ1-4, with TRBD1 identical over 7 bases. J gave up 6 bases and V 4 bases, and 3 bases lay outside the gene matches. Germline V gives CDR1 SGHRS, CDR2 YFSETQ. The CDR3 consists of 13 residues. Here the CDR3 reads CASSAGQDEKLFF. The CDR3 DNA reads TGCGCCAGCAGCGCCGGACAGGATGAAAAACTGTTTTTT. Full variable domain (missing parts from reference TRBV5-1 and TRBJ1-4): KAGVTQTPRYLIKTRGQQVTLSCSPISGHRSVSWYQQTPGQGLQFLFEYFSETQRNKGNFPGRFSGRQFSNSRSEMNVSTLELGDSALYLCASSAGQDEKLFFGSGTQLSVL.

The chain combines TRBV30 with TRBJ1-1; the match to TRBD1 covers 7 bases. CDR3 length: 13 amino acids. Looked up from germline, CDR1 is GTSNPN and CDR2 is SVGIG (reference sequence). With 5 bases clipped from V and 5 bases from J, the junction kept 8 bases outside the gene matches. CDR3 sequence reads: CAWAHRGRTEAFF. The CDR3 DNA reads as TGTGCCTGGGCCCACAGGGGCCGAACTGAAGCTTTCTTT.